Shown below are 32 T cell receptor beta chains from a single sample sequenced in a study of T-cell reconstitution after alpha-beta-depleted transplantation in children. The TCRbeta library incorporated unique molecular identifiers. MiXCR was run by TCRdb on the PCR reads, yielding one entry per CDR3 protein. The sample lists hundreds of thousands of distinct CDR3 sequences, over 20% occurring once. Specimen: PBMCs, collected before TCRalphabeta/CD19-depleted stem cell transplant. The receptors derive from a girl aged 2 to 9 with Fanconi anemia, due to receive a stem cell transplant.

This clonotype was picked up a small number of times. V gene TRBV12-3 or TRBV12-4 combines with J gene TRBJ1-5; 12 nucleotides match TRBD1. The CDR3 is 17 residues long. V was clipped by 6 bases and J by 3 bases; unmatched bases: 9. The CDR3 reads CASRPDRDRGLNQPQHF. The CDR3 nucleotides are TGTGCCAGCAGACCTGACCGGGACAGGGGGCTCAATCAGCCCCAGCATTTT.

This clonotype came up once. The CDR3 reads CSASTGTPDTDTQYF. CDR3 coding DNA: TGCAGTGCTAGTACCGGGACTCCAGATACAGATACGCAGTATTTT. V usage is TRBV20-1 and J usage is TRBJ2-3, with D possibly being TRBD2 (6 bases). V lost 3 bases to trimming and J lost 3 bases, with 16 bases between them. CDR1 is DFQATT, CDR2 SNEGSKA, per germline (reference sequence). The CDR3 extends over 15 amino acids.

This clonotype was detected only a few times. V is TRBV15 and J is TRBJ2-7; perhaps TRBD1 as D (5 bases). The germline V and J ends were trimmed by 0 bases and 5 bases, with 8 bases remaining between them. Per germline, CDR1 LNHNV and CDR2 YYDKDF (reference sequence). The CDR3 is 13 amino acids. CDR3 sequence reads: CATSRDGAHEQYF. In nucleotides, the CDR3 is TGTGCCACCAGCAGAGATGGGGCCCACGAGCAGTACTTC. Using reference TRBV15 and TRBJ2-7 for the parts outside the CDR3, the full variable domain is DAMVIQNPRYQVTQFGKPVTLSCSQTLNHNVMYWYQQKSSQAPKLLFHYYDKDFNNEADTPDNFQSRRPNTSFCFLDIRSPGLGDTAMYLCATSRDGAHEQYFGPGTRLTVT.

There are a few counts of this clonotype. In nucleotides, the CDR3 is TGCAGTGCTGGCCGGGGTGGTCAAGAGACCCAGTACTTC. Residues: CSAGRGGQETQYF. V is TRBV20-1 and J is TRBJ2-5, with D maybe TRBD2 (5 bases). Germline V gives CDR1 DFQATT, CDR2 SNEGSKA (reference sequence). V shed 5 bases and J shed 2 bases, with 12 bases lying between them. The CDR3 consists of 13 residues.

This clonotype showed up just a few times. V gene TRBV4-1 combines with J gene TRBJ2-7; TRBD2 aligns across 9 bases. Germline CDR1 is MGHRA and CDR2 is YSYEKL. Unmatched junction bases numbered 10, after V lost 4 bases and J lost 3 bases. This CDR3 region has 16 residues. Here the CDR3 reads CASSLNPGLAFYEQYF. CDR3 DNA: TGCGCCAGCAGCCTCAACCCGGGACTAGCTTTCTACGAGCAGTACTTC.

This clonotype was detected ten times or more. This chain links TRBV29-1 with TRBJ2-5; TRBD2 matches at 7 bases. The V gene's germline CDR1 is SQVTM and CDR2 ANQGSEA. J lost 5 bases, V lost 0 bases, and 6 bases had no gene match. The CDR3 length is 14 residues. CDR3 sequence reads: CSVEELGTMETQYF. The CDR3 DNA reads TGCAGCGTTGAAGAATTGGGGACTATGGAGACCCAGTACTTC.

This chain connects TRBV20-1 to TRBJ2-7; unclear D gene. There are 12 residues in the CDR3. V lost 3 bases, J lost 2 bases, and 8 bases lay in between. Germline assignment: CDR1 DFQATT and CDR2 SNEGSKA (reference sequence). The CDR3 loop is CSASFGTYEQYF. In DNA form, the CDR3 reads TGCAGTGCTAGTTTTGGCACCTACGAGCAGTACTTC.

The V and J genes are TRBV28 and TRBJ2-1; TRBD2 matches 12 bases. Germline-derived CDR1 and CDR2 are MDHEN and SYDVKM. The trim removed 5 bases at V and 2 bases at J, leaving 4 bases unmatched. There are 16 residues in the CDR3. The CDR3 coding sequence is TGTGCCAGCAGTCTATCTAGCGGGGGGGCCTACAATGAGCAGTTCTTC. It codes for CASSLSSGGAYNEQFF.

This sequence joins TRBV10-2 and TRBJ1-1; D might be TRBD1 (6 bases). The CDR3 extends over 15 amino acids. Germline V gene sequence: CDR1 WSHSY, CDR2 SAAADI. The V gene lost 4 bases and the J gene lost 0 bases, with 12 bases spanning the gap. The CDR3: CASSGRGGLNTEAFF. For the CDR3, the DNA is TGCGCCAGCAGTGGTAGGGGGGGGTTGAACACTGAAGCTTTCTTT.

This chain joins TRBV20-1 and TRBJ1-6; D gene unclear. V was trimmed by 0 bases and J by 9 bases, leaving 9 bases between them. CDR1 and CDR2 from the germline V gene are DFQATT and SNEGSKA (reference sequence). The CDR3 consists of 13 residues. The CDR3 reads CSARESRVSPLHF. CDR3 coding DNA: TGCAGTGCTAGAGAGTCTAGGGTTTCACCCCTCCACTTT.

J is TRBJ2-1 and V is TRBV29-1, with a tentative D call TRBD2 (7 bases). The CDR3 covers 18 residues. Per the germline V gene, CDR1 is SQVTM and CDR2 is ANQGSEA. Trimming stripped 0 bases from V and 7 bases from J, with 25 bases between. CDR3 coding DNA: TGCAGCGTTGAAGAGGGGGGGCGTTCGTGGGTACGTGGGAATGAGCAGTTCTTC. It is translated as CSVEEGGRSWVRGNEQFF.

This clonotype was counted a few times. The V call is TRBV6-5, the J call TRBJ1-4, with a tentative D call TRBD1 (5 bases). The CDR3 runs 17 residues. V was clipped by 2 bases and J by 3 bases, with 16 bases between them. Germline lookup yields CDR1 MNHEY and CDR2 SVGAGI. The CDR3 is CASSYASGSGPNEKLFF. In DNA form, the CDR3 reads TGTGCCAGCAGTTACGCGTCAGGGAGCGGTCCTAATGAAAAACTGTTTTTT.

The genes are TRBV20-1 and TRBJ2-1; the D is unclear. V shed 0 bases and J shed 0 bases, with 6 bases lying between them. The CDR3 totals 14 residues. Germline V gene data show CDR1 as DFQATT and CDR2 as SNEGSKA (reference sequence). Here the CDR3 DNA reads TGCAGTGCTAGAGAGGGTAACTCCTACAATGAGCAGTTCTTC. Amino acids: CSAREGNSYNEQFF.

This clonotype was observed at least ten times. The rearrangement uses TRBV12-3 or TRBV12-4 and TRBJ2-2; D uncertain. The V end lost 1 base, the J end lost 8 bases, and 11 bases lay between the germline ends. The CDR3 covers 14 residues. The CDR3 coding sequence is TGTGCCAGCAGTTTAGTAGGACCGAGGGGGGAGCTGTTTTTT. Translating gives CASSLVGPRGELFF.

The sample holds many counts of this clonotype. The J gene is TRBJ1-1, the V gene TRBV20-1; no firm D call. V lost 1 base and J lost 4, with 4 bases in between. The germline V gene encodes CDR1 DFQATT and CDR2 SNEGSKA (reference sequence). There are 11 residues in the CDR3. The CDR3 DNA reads TGCAGTGCTAGAGTTAGCACTGAAGCTTTCTTT. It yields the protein CSARVSTEAFF.

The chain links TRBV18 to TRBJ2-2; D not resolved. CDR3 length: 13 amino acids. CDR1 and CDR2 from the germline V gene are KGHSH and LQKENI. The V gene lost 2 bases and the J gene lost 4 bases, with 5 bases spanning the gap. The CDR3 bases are TGTGCCAGCTCACCATCTTTCACCGGGGAGCTGTTTTTT. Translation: CASSPSFTGELFF. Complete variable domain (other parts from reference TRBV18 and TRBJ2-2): NAGVMQNPRHLVRRRGQEARLRCSPMKGHSHVYWYRQLPEEGLKFMVYLQKENIIDESGMPKERFSAEFPKEGPSILRIQQVVRGDSAAYFCASSPSFTGELFFGEGSRLTVL.

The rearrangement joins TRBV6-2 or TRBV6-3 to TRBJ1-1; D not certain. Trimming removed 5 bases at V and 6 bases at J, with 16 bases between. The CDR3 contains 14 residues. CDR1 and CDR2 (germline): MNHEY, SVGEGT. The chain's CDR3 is CASSLRPEGSEAFF. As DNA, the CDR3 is TGTGCCAGCAGTCTTAGACCGGAAGGTTCTGAAGCTTTCTTT.

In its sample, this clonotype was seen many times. The CDR3 protein is CSAILAGKETQYF. The CDR3 coding sequence is TGCAGTGCTATCCTAGCGGGCAAAGAGACCCAGTACTTC. The rearrangement uses TRBV20-1 and TRBJ2-5, with 8 positions matching TRBD2. The germline CDR1 and CDR2 sequences are DFQATT and SNEGSKA (reference sequence). The CDR3 spans 13 residues. The V segment lost 4 bases and the J segment 3 bases; nucleotides outside the gene matches: 4.

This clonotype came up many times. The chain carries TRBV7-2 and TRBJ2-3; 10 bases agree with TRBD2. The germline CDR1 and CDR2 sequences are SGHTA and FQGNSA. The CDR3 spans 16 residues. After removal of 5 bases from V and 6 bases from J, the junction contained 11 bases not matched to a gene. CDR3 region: CASSVGLAAWEDTQYF. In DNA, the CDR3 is TGTGCCAGCAGCGTAGGACTAGCGGCGTGGGAGGATACGCAGTATTTT.

DNA for the CDR3: TGCAGTGCTAGAGATCAGCGGGGCACCTACGAGCAGTACTTC. It translates to CSARDQRGTYEQYF. The V gene is TRBV20-1, the J gene TRBJ2-7; 7 nucleotides agree with TRBD2. There are 14 residues in the CDR3. Germline V CDR1 and CDR2: DFQATT, SNEGSKA (reference sequence). After removal of 0 bases from V and 2 bases from J, the junction contained 4 bases not matched to a gene.

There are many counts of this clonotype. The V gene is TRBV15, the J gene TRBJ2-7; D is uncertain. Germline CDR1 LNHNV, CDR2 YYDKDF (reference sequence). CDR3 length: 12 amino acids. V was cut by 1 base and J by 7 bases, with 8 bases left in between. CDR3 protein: CATSRGWGEQYF. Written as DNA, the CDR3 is TGTGCCACCAGCAGAGGTTGGGGTGAGCAGTACTTC. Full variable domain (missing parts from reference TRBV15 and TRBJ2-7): DAMVIQNPRYQVTQFGKPVTLSCSQTLNHNVMYWYQQKSSQAPKLLFHYYDKDFNNEADTPDNFQSRRPNTSFCFLDIRSPGLGDTAMYLCATSRGWGEQYFGPGTRLTVT.

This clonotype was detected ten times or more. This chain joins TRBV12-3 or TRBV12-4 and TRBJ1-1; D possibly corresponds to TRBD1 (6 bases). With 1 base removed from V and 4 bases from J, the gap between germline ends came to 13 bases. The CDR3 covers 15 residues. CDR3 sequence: CASSLGQTGRTEAFF. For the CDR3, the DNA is TGTGCCAGCAGTTTAGGGCAAACAGGGCGCACTGAAGCTTTCTTT.

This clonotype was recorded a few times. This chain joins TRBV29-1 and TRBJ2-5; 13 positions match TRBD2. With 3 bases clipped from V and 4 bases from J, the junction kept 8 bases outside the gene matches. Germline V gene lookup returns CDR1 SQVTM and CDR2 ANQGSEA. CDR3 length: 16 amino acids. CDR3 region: CSVDRTSGSWRETQYF. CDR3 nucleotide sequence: TGCAGCGTTGATCGGACTAGCGGGAGTTGGCGAGAGACCCAGTACTTC.

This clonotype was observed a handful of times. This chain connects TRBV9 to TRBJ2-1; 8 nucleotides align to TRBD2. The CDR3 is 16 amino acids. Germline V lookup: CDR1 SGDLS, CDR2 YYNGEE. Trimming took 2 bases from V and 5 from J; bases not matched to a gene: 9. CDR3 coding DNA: TGTGCCAGCAGCGTCCGACTAGCGTTTTTTGACAATGAGCAGTTCTTC. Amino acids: CASSVRLAFFDNEQFF.

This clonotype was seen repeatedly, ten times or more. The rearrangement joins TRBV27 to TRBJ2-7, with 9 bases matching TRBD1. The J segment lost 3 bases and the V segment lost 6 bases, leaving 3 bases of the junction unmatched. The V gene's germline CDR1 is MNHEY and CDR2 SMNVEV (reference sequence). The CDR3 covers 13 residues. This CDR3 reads CASRKGQGYEQYF. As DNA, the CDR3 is TGTGCCAGCAGAAAGGGACAGGGCTACGAGCAGTACTTC.

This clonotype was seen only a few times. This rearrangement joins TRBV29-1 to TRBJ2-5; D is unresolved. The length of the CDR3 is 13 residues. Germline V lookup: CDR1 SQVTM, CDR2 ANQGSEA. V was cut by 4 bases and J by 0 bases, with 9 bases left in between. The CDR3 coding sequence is TGCAGCGTTGGTCCCCAGTACCAAGAGACCCAGTACTTC. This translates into CSVGPQYQETQYF.

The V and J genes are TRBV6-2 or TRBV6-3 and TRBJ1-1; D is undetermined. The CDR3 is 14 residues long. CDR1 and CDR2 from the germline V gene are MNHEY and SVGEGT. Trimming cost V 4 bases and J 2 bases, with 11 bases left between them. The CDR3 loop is CASSSYGVNTEAFF. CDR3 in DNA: TGTGCCAGCAGTTCGTACGGGGTTAACACTGAAGCTTTCTTT.

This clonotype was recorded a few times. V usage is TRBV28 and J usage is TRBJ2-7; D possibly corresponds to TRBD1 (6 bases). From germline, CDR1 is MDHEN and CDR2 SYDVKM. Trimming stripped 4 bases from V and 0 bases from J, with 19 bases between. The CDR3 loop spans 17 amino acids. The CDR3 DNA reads TGTGCCAGCAGTTACGACAGGCCCTTCCCAGGCTCCTACGAGCAGTACTTC. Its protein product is CASSYDRPFPGSYEQYF.

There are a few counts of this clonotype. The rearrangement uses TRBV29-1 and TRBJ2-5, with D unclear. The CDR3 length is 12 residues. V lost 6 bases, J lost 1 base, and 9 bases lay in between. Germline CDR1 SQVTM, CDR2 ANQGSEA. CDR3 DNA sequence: TGCAGCGTCGACGTGGTCCAAGAGACCCAGTACTTC. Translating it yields CSVDVVQETQYF.

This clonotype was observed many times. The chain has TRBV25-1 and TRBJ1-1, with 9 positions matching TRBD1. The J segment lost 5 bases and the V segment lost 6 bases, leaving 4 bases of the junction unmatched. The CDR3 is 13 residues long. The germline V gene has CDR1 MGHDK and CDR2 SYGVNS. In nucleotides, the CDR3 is TGTGCCAGCAGAGACAGGGGGGGTACTGAAGCTTTCTTT. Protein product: CASRDRGGTEAFF.

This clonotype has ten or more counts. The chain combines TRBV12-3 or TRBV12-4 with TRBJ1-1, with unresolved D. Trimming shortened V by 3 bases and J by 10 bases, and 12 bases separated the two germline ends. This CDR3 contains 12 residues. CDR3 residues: CASSFEAVRAFF. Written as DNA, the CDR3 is TGTGCCAGCAGTTTCGAAGCGGTGAGAGCTTTCTTT.

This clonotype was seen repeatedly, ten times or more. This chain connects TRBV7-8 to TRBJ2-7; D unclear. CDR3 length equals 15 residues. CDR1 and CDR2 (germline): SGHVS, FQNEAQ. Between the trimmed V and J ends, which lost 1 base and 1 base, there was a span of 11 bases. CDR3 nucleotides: TGTGCCAGCAGCTTAGTTCAAGATCCATCCTACGAGCAGTACTTC. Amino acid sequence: CASSLVQDPSYEQYF.